This TCR beta chain was obtained from a study of T-cell reconstitution after alpha-beta-depleted transplantation in children. General observations from the study: Fresh T-cell production supplied most of the T-cell counts and diversity seen one year after transplant. Some patients showed high day-60 TCRbeta diversity, which derived from surviving recipient T cells and thymic progenitors.

Points on this clonotype: The antigen remains unidentified.

Preparing the TCRbeta library involved the use of unique molecular identifiers. One entry per CDR3 protein, called by TCRdb with MiXCR from the PCR reads. The repertoire holds 540,000 or so distinct CDR3 sequences, with 20% to 25% as singletons. Sequencing used PBMCs, mostly from graft donor cells, obtained 360 days after TCRalphabeta/CD19-depleted stem cell transplant. The sequence was collected from a boy under two years old who had a stem cell transplant for acute myeloid leukemia, so the T cells may come from the graft donor.

CDR3 region: CASSAGTGIDTQYF. The CDR3 region has the DNA TGTGCCAGCAGTGCTGGGACAGGGATCGATACGCAGTATTTT. The rearrangement uses TRBV6-1 and TRBJ2-3; 9 bases are a match to TRBD1. V shed 4 bases, J shed 6 bases, and the junction held 5 bases outside the gene matches. This CDR3 is 14 amino acids long. CDR1 MNHNS and CDR2 SASEGT come from the germline V gene.